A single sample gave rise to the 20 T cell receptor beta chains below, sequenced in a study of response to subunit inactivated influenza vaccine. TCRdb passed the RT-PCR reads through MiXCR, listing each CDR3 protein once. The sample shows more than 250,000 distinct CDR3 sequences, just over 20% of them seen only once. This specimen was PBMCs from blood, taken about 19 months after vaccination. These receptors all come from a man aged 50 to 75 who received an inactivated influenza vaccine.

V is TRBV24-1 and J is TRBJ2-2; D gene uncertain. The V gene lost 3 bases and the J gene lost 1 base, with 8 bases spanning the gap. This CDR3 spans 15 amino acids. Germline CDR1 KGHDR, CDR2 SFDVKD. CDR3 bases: TGTGCCACCAGTGATGGAGATCTGAACACCGGGGAGCTGTTTTTT. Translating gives CATSDGDLNTGELFF.

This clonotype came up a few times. The CDR3 sequence is CASSYPGLAGIQPSYNEQFF. In nucleotides, the CDR3 is TGTGCCAGCAGTTACCCGGGACTAGCGGGGATTCAACCCTCTTACAATGAGCAGTTCTTC. This chain links TRBV6-2 or TRBV6-3 with TRBJ2-1; 13 positions agree with TRBD2. The CDR3 totals 20 residues. V shed 2 bases, J shed 4 bases, and the junction held 14 bases outside the gene matches. Germline values: CDR1 MNHEY, CDR2 SVGEGT.

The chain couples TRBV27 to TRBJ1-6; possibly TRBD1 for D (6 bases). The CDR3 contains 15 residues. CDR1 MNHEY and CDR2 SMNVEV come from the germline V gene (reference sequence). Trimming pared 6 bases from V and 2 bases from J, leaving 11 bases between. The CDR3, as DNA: TGTGCCAGCAGCACGGGGGCTACCTATAATTCACCCCTCCACTTT. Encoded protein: CASSTGATYNSPLHF.

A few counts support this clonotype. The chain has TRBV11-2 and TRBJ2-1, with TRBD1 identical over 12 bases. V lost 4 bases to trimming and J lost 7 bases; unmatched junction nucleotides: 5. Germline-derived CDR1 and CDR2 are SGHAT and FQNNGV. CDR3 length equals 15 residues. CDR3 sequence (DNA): TGTGCCAGCAGCTCCGGGACAGGGGGCTGGAATGAGCAGTTCTTC. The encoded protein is CASSSGTGGWNEQFF.

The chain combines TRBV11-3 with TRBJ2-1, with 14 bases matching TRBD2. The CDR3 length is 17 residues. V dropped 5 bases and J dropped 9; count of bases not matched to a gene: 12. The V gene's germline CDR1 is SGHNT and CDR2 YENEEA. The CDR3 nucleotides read TGTGCCAGCAGCACGGGACTAGCGGGAGTCCGATTAGGTGAGCAGTTCTTC. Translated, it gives CASSTGLAGVRLGEQFF.

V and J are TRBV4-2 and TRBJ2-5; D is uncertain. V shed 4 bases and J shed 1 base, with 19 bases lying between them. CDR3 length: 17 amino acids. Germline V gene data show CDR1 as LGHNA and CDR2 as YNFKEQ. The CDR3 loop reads CASSRNVVSSLQETQYF. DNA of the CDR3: TGTGCCAGCAGCCGCAATGTTGTTAGCAGCCTCCAAGAGACCCAGTACTTC.

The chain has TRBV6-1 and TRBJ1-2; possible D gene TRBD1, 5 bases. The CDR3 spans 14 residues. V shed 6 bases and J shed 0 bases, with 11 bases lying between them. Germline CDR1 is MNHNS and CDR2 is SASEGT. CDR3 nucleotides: TGTGCCAGCAGGCGGGACGGGGCTAACTATGGCTACACCTTC. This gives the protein CASRRDGANYGYTF.

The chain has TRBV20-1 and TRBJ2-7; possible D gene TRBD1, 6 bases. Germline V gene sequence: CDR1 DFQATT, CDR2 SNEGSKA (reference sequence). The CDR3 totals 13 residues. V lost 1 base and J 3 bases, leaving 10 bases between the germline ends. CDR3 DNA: TGCAGTGCTAGAGGGACAGTTTTCTACGAGCAGTACTTC. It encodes CSARGTVFYEQYF.

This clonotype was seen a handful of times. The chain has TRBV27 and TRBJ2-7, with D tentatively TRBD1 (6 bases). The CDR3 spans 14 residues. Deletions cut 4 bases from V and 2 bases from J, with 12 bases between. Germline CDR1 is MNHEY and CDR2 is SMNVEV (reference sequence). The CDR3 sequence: CASSSGTQTYEQYF. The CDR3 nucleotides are TGTGCCAGCAGTTCCGGGACACAAACCTACGAGCAGTACTTC.

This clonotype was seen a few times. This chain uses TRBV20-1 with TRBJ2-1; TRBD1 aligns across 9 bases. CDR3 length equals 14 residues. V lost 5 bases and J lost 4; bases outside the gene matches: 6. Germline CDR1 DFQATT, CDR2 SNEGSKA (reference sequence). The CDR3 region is CSAVGTGWYNEQFF. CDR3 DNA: TGCAGTGCTGTCGGGACAGGGTGGTACAATGAGCAGTTCTTC.

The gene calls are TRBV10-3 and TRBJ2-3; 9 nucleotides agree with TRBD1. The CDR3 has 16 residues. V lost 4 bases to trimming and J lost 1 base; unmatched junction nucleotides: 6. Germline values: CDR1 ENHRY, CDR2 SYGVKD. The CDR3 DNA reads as TGTGCCATCAGTGTCGGACGGACAGGGGGCACAGATACGCAGTATTTT. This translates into CAISVGRTGGTDTQYF.

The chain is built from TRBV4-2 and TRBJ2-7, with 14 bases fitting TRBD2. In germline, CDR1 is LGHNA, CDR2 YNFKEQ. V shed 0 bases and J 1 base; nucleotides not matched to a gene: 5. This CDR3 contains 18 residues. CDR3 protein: CASSQEGTSGSYSYEQYF. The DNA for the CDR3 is TGTGCCAGCAGCCAAGAGGGGACTAGCGGGAGTTATTCCTACGAGCAGTACTTC.

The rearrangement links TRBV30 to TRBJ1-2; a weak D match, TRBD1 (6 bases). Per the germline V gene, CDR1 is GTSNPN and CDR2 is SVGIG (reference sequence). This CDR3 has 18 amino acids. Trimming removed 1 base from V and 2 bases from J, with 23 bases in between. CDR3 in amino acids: CAWSAVTGTNLHNYGYTF. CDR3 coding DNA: TGTGCCTGGAGTGCCGTAACAGGGACCAACCTCCACAACTATGGCTACACCTTC.

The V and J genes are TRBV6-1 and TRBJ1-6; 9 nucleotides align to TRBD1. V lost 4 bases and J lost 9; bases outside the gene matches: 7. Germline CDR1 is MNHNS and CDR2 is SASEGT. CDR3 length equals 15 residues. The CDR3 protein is CASSVGTGLGSPLHF. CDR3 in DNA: TGTGCCAGCAGTGTCGGGACAGGGCTAGGTTCACCCCTCCACTTT.

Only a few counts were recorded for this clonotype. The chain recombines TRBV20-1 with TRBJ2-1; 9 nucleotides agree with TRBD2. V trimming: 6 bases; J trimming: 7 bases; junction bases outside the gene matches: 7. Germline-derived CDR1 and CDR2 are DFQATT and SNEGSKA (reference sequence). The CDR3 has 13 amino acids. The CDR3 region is CSAKAGGINEQFF. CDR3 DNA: TGCAGTGCCAAGGCGGGAGGGATAAATGAGCAGTTCTTC.

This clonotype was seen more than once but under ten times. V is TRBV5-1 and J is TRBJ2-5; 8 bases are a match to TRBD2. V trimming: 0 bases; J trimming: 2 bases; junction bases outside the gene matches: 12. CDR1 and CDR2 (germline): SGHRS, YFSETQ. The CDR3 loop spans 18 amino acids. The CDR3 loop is CASSLVLASGYLQETQYF. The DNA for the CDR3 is TGCGCCAGCAGCTTGGTTTTGGCTAGCGGGTACCTACAAGAGACCCAGTACTTC.

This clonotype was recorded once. Written as DNA, the CDR3 is TGCAGCGTTACCGCGGGGGGCTTTGCGTCCTACGAGCAGTACTTC. Translating gives CSVTAGGFASYEQYF. J is TRBJ2-7 and V is TRBV20-1; 8 bases fit TRBD2. The CDR3 runs to 15 residues. The V gene's germline CDR1 is DFQATT and CDR2 SNEGSKA (reference sequence).

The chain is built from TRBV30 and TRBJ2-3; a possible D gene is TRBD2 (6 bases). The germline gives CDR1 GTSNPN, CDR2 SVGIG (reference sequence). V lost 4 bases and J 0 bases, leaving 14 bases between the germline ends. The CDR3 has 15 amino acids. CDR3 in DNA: TGTGCCTGGAAATCCCTGGGGGGAAGCACAGATACGCAGTATTTT. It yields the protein CAWKSLGGSTDTQYF.

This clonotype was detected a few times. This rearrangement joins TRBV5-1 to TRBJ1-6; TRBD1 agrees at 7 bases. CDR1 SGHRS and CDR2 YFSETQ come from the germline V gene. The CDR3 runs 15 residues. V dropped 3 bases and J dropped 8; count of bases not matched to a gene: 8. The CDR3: CASSSNDRVHSPLHF. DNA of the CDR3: TGCGCCAGCAGCTCGAACGACAGGGTTCATTCACCCCTCCACTTT.

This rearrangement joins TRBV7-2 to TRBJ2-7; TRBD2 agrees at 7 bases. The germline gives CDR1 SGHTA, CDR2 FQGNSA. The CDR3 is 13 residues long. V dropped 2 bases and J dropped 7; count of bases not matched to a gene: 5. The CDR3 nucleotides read TGTGCCAGCAGCTTACTTCAGCGGGAAGAGCAGTACTTC. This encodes CASSLLQREEQYF. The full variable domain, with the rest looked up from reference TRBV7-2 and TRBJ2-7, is GAGVSQSPSNKVTEKGKDVELRCDPISGHTALYWYRQSLGQGLEFLIYFQGNSAPDKSGLPSDRFSAERTGGSVSTLTIQRTQQEDSAVYLCASSLLQREEQYFGPGTRLTVT.